These T cell receptor beta chains were read from a single sample in a study of blood T cell repertoires in COVID-19. Some clones are missing from TCRdb's copy, which holds only in-frame ones; the method was immunoSEQ multiplex PCR. In the table there are over 150,000 clones, approximately 80% of which are singletons. The specimen was peripheral blood. These receptors all stem from a woman aged 40 to 50 with COVID-19, enrolled during active disease. The CDR3 runs from the conserved cysteine through the conserved F or W. A D gene is named only where the DNA matches it firmly. Not every row has a clone size; where given, it reads once, few, many or a size class.

j_call: TRBJ1-5
v_call: TRBV2
clone_size: NA
d_call: NA
cdr3_length: 14
cdr3_aa: CASSDGAVNQPQHF
cdr3_nt: TGTGCCAGCAGTGATGGGGCAGTAAATCAGCCCCAGCATTTT

j_call: TRBJ1-4
v_call: TRBV6-5
clone_size: NA
d_call: NA
cdr3_length: 14
cdr3_aa: CASSQGATNEKLFF
cdr3_nt: TGTGCCAGCAGCCAGGGCGCGACTAATGAAAAACTGTTTTTT

j_call: TRBJ2-7
v_call: TRBV4-2
clone_size: few
d_call: NA
cdr3_length: 15
cdr3_aa: CASSQELGRAYEQYF
cdr3_nt: TGTGCCAGCAGCCAAGAGTTAGGGCGGGCCTACGAGCAGTACTTC

j_call: TRBJ2-1
v_call: TRBV6-6
clone_size: NA
d_call: NA
cdr3_length: 11
cdr3_aa: CASSPKNEQFF
cdr3_nt: TGTGCCAGCAGCCCAAAAAATGAGCAGTTCTTC

j_call: TRBJ2-7
v_call: TRBV2
clone_size: NA
d_call: NA
cdr3_length: 13
cdr3_aa: CASSGQGLYEQYF
cdr3_nt: TGTGCCAGCAGTGGACAGGGACTCTACGAGCAGTACTTC

j_call: TRBJ1-4
v_call: TRBV15
clone_size: NA
d_call: NA
cdr3_length: 15
cdr3_aa: CATSRDQWGAEKLFF
cdr3_nt: TGTGCCACCAGCAGAGATCAATGGGGAGCCGAAAAACTGTTTTTT

j_call: TRBJ2-7
v_call: TRBV18
clone_size: NA
d_call: TRBD2
cdr3_length: 16
cdr3_aa: CASSSDSGSYLYEQYF
cdr3_nt: TGTGCCAGCTCAAGTGATAGCGGGAGCTATCTCTACGAGCAGTACTTC

j_call: TRBJ2-7
v_call: TRBV5-4
clone_size: NA
d_call: NA
cdr3_length: 12
cdr3_aa: CASSLRGYEQYF
cdr3_nt: TGTGCCAGCAGCCTCAGGGGCTACGAGCAGTACTTC

j_call: TRBJ1-2
v_call: TRBV10-2
clone_size: NA
d_call: NA
cdr3_length: 15
cdr3_aa: CASRSVPSANYGYTF
cdr3_nt: TGCGCCAGCAGGTCGGTACCGAGTGCTAACTATGGCTACACCTTC

j_call: TRBJ1-1
v_call: TRBV6-5
clone_size: NA
d_call: NA
cdr3_length: 15
cdr3_aa: CASSLTDSMNTEAFF
cdr3_nt: TGTGCCAGCAGTTTAACGGACAGCATGAACACTGAAGCTTTCTTT

j_call: TRBJ2-1
v_call: TRBV3-1/TRBV3-2
clone_size: NA
d_call: NA
cdr3_length: 14
cdr3_aa: CASWGGRSTNEQFF
cdr3_nt: TGTGCCAGCTGGGGCGGCAGGTCTACGAATGAGCAGTTCTTC

j_call: TRBJ1-2
v_call: TRBV28
clone_size: NA
d_call: NA
cdr3_length: 14
cdr3_aa: CASSLYRANYGYTF
cdr3_nt: TGTGCCAGCAGTTTATACAGGGCGAACTATGGCTACACCTTC

j_call: TRBJ2-7
v_call: TRBV25-1
clone_size: NA
d_call: TRBD1
cdr3_length: 16
cdr3_aa: CASSRPGTGRSYEQYF
cdr3_nt: TGTGCCAGCAGTCGACCCGGGACAGGACGCTCCTACGAGCAGTACTTC

j_call: TRBJ2-2
v_call: TRBV7-3
clone_size: NA
d_call: TRBD2
cdr3_length: 19
cdr3_aa: CASSLVDRTSGRNTGELFF
cdr3_nt: TGTGCCAGCAGCTTAGTCGATCGGACTAGCGGGAGGAACACCGGGGAGCTGTTTTTT